This TCR beta chain was retrieved from a study of T cells in Graves' hyperthyroidism and ophthalmopathy. Amplification targeted TCR beta CDR3 regions from RNA transcripts. With the HTBI primer set, the TCR CDR3 went through a first round of RT-PCR. MiXCR, applied by TCRdb to the multiplex PCR reads, yields one record per CDR3 protein. The sample has under 750,000 distinct CDR3 sequences, around a sixth seen once. Findings and limits, study-wide: Expanded thyroid clonotypes (above 0.001) were mostly also found in blood.

Remarks on this clonotype: Its specificity is not known. One end of the junction does not line up with germline, which may come from a read error.

This CDR3 region has 14 residues. Germline CDR1 is DFQATT and CDR2 is SNEGSKA (reference sequence). The source is a woman aged 50 to 60 with Graves' hyperthyroidism that later progressed to Graves' ophthalmopathy. The source material was blood. V gene TRBV20-1 combines with J gene TRBJ1-3, with unresolved D. The CDR3 sequence: CSASEGNTGNTICF. CDR3 DNA: TGCAGTGCTAGTGAGGGCAACACTGGAAACACCATATGTTTT.